This TCR beta chain stems from a study of control samples from healthy donors and cancer patients. The ends lost 5 bases at V and 1 base at J; junction bases unmatched: 3. The CDR3 is made up of 14 amino acids. In germline, CDR1 is MGHRA, CDR2 YSYEKL. The protocol was immunoSEQ multiplex PCR, while the TCRdb copy is restricted to in-frame clones and leaves out a portion. The data contain around 100,000 clones, 90% of them singletons. The specimen sequenced was blood. This clonotype was obtained from a woman under 30 in good health. The chain carries TRBV4-1 and TRBJ1-1; 8 bases align to TRBD1. As DNA, the CDR3 is TGCGCCAGCAGCAGGACAGGGCGGAACACTGAAGCTTTCTTT. Amino acids: CASSRTGRNTEAFF.